These 15 T cell receptor beta chains share one sample of origin, sequenced in a study of tumor-infiltrating lymphocytes in primary liver carcinoma. Priming with a constant-region primer yielded TCR beta cDNA from about 510 ng total RNA. Three nested multiplex PCR rounds, a slightly modified ARM-PCR method, built the TCR beta libraries. Primers for the first two PCR rounds were TRBV1-TRBV30 forward primers and a C-beta reverse primer (roughly 10 cycles per round). TCRdb processed the multiplex PCR reads anew with MiXCR; each CDR3 protein has one entry. The sample carries around 54,000 distinct CDR3 sequences, around three quarters recorded once. Taking about 17-33 mg of unsorted bulk tissue, the authors co-extracted RNA and DNA. Specimen: liver tumor tissue from sampling region 2. As to subset: tumor region T2, inferior pole. The receptors here all came from a man aged 40-49 years with primary liver carcinoma and hepatitis B virus infection.

The V call is TRBV29-1, the J call TRBJ2-2, with D tentatively TRBD1 or TRBD2 (6 bases each). The CDR3 extends over 13 amino acids. Per germline, CDR1 SQVTM and CDR2 ANQGSEA. V shed 6 bases and J shed 7 bases, with 15 bases lying between them. CDR3 loop: CSVKGGSSGELFF. The CDR3 bases are TGCAGCGTGAAAGGGGGGAGCAGCGGGGAGCTGTTTTTT.

Worth noting for this clonotype: A much bigger clone sits one base away, suggesting this may be a read error. This sequence joins TRBV4-1 and TRBJ2-3; no reliable D call. The CDR3 sequence is 14 residues long. Germline V CDR1 and CDR2: MGHRA, YSYEKL. V was shortened by 0 bases and J by 5 bases, with 9 bases between the two germline ends. The CDR3 region is CASSQDMLVDTQYF. CDR3 bases: TGCGCCAGCAGCCAAGACATGTTAGTAGATACGCAGTATTTT.

As to this clonotype: One end of the junction is discordant with germline, which a read error may explain. This rearrangement joins TRBV29-1 to TRBJ2-2; no reliable D call. This CDR3 spans 13 amino acids. Germline CDR1 SQVTM, CDR2 ANQGSEA. The CDR3 nucleotides are TGCATCGTTAAGACGGGTCAGGACCGTGAGCTGTTTTTT. Protein sequence: CIVKTGQDRELFF.

Concerning this clonotype: Without the conserved terminal phenylalanine or tryptophan, this CDR3 likely stems from a read error. The chain joins TRBV29-1 to TRBJ1-2; possibly TRBD1 for D (5 bases). The CDR3 is made up of 13 amino acids. Germline values: CDR1 SQVTM, CDR2 ANQGSEA. CDR3 in amino acids: CSSTGVLYYGYTL. The CDR3 DNA sequence: TGCAGTTCGACGGGGGTTCTATACTATGGCTACACCCTC.

As for this clonotype: Since the CDR3 does not end with the conserved phenylalanine or tryptophan, this likely comes from a read error. The rearrangement joins TRBV11-2 to TRBJ2-2; D may be TRBD1 (5 bases). Germline lookup yields CDR1 SGHAT and CDR2 FQNNGV. The CDR3 is 14 amino acids. This CDR3 is CASSLSQNTRELFY. The CDR3 nucleotides are TGTGCCAGCAGCTTATCCCAGAACACCAGGGAACTGTTTTAT.

V usage is TRBV6-2 or TRBV6-3 and J usage is TRBJ2-7; D may be TRBD1 or TRBD2 (5 bases each). Germline V gives CDR1 MNHEY, CDR2 SVGEGT. Deletions cut 10 bases from V and 5 bases from J, with 24 bases between. This CDR3 has 15 amino acids. The CDR3 bases are TGTGCCAACATCCAAAACCTTAGAGGGACCAACGAGCAGTACTTC. This codes for CANIQNLRGTNEQYF.

As concerns this clonotype: Sequence at one end of the junction differs from germline and may be a read error. J is TRBJ1-1 and V is TRBV11-2; D is undetermined. There are 15 residues in the CDR3. Germline CDR1 reads SGHAT; CDR2 reads FQNNGV. Written as DNA, the CDR3 is TGTGCCAGCAACTTAGCAGAATCCCCGAACACTGAAGCTATCTTT. As protein: CASNLAESPNTEAIF.

Remarks on this clonotype: One end of the junction is discordant with germline, which a read error may explain. The chain links TRBV29-1 to TRBJ2-7; 7 bases map to TRBD1. This CDR3 is built from 14 residues. Germline lookup yields CDR1 SQVTM and CDR2 ANQGSEA. The CDR3 DNA reads as TGCAGCCTTGTACCCGGGACAGCAGCCTACGAACAGTACTTC. The encoded protein is CSLVPGTAAYEQYF.

This clonotype turned up a few times. Germline and junction disagree at one end, which may indicate a read error. Here the CDR3 reads CASGLRGHYGYTF. The CDR3, as DNA: TGTGCCAGCGGTTTAAGGGGTCACTATGGCTACACCTTC. J is TRBJ1-2 and V is TRBV12-3 or TRBV12-4, with D possibly TRBD1 on 5 matching bases. The CDR3 length is 13 residues.

As concerns this clonotype: At one end, the junction sequence differs from germline, possibly due to a read error. V and J are TRBV6-2 or TRBV6-3 and TRBJ2-7; the D is unclear. This CDR3 contains 15 residues. Germline V CDR1 and CDR2: MNHEY, SVGEGT. CDR3 in amino acids: CVSFTQVLHSYEQYF. The CDR3 nucleotides read TGTGTCAGCTTCACGCAGGTCCTCCACTCCTACGAGCAGTACTTC.

Details on this clonotype: Since a much larger clone is just one base distant, this may be a read error. The V gene is TRBV5-1, the J gene TRBJ2-7, with 13 bases identical to TRBD2. CDR3 length: 18 amino acids. CDR1 is SGHRS, CDR2 YFSETQ, per germline. Germline trimming cut 4 bases from V and 1 base from J; bases unmatched to any gene: 11. The DNA for the CDR3 is TGCGCCAGCAGCCCAGGGACTAGCGGGGCTTTCCCTTCCTACGAGCAGTACTTC. It encodes CASSPGTSGAFPSYEQYF. The full variable domain, its missing parts supplied by reference TRBV5-1 and TRBJ2-7, is KAGVTQTPRYLIKTRGQQVTLSCSPISGHRSVSWYQQTPGQGLQFLFEYFSETQRNKGNFPGRFSGRQFSNSRSEMNVSTLELGDSALYLCASSPGTSGAFPSYEQYFGPGTRLTVT.

In the case of this clonotype: Possible read error: a much larger clone is one base away. This chain uses TRBV24-1 with TRBJ2-1; 10 bases are shared with TRBD2. The V segment lost 6 bases and the J segment 5 bases; nucleotides outside the gene matches: 9. CDR3 size: 16 residues. From germline, CDR1 is KGHDR and CDR2 SFDVKD. The CDR3 reads CATSNRVLAGNNEQFF. The DNA for the CDR3 is TGTGCCACCAGTAATAGAGTACTAGCGGGGAACAATGAGCAGTTCTTC.

As concerns this clonotype: At one of its ends the junction is not consistent with the germline gene, which may arise from a read error. The chain has TRBV14 and TRBJ2-1, with 7 nucleotides matching TRBD1. The CDR3 totals 15 residues. Germline V lookup: CDR1 SGHDN, CDR2 FVKESK. The CDR3 loop is CARSHRDSVYNEQFF. The DNA of the CDR3 is TGTGCCAGGAGCCATCGGGACAGTGTCTACAATGAGCAGTTCTTC. The full variable domain, in which reference TRBV14 and TRBJ2-1 provide the parts outside the CDR3, is EAGVTQFPSHSVIEKGQTVTLRCDPISGHDNLYWYRRVMGKEIKFLLHFVKESKQDESGMPNNRFLAERTGGTYSTLKVQPAELEDSGVYFCARSHRDSVYNEQFFGPGTRLTVL.

This clonotype occurred once. Lacking the conserved final phenylalanine or tryptophan, this CDR3 likely reflects a read error. The genes are TRBV6-2 or TRBV6-3 and TRBJ2-3; TRBD1 might be the D (5 bases). The V end lost 8 bases, the J end lost 5 bases, and 17 bases lay between the germline ends. Per the germline V gene, CDR1 is MNHEY and CDR2 is SVGEGT. The CDR3 covers 14 residues. The DNA of the CDR3 is TGTGCCAGCGGTGAGACAGCCTCCATAGATACGCAGTATCTT. The encoded protein is CASGETASIDTQYL.

Remarks on this clonotype: Since a much larger clone is just one base distant, this may be a read error. This sequence joins TRBV7-9 and TRBJ2-2; D perhaps matches TRBD1 (6 bases). The CDR3 totals 16 residues. Germline V gives CDR1 SEHNR, CDR2 FQNEAQ (reference sequence). Deletions cut 6 bases from V and 6 bases from J, with 20 bases between. CDR3 region: CASSSQGSAYPGELFF. In DNA, the CDR3 is TGTGCCAGCAGTTCACAGGGATCCGCTTACCCCGGGGAGCTGTTTTTT. Filled out from reference TRBV7-9 and TRBJ2-2, the complete variable domain reads DTGVSQNPRHKITKRGQNVTFRCDPISEHNRLYWYRQTLGQGPEFLTYFQNEAQLEKSRLLSDRFSAERPKGSFSTLEIQRTEQGDSAMYLCASSSQGSAYPGELFFGEGSRLTVL.